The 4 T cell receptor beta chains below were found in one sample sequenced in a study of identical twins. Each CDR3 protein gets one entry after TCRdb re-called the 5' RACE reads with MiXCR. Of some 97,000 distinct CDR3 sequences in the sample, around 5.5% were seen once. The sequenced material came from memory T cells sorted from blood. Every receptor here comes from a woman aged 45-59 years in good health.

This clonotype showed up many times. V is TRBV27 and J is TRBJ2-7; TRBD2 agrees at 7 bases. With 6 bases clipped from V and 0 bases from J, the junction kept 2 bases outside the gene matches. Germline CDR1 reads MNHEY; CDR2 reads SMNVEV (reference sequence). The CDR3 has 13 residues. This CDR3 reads CASRREISYEQYF. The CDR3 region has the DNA TGTGCCAGCAGGCGGGAGATCTCCTACGAGCAGTACTTC.

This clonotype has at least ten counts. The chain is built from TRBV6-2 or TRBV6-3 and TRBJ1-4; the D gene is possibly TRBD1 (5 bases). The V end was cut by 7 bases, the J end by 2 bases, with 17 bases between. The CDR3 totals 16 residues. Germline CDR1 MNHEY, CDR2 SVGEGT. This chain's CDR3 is CASIQGLGWTNEKLFF. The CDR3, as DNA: TGTGCCAGCATCCAGGGTCTAGGATGGACTAATGAAAAACTGTTTTTT.

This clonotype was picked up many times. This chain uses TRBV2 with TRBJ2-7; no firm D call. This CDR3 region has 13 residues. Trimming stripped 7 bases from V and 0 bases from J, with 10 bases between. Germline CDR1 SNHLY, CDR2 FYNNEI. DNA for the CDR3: TGTGCCAGCAAGCGATACCTCTCCTACGAGCAGTACTTC. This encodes CASKRYLSYEQYF.

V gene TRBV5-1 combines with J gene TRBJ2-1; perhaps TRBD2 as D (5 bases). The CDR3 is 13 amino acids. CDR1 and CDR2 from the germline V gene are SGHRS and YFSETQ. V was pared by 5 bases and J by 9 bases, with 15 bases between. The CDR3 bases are TGCGCCAGCAGACAAACAATAGGGAGTGAGCAGTTCTTC. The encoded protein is CASRQTIGSEQFF.